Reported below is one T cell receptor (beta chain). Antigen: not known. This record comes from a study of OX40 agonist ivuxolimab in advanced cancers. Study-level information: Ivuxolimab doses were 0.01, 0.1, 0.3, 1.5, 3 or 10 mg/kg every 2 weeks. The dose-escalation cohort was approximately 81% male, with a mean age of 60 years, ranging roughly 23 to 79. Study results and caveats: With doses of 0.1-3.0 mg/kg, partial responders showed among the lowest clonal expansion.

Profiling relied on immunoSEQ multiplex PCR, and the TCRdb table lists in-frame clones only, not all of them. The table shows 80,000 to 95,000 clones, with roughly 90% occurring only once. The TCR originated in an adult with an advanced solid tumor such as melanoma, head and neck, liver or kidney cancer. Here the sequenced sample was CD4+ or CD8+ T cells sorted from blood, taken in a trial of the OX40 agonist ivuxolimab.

DNA of the CDR3: TGCGCCAGCAGCCTTGGACAGAATGAAGCTTTCTTT. Protein: CASSLGQNEAFF. The rearrangement links TRBV5-1 to TRBJ1-1, with D tentatively TRBD1 (6 bases). Trimming pared 4 bases from V and 7 bases from J, leaving 11 bases between. There are 12 residues in the CDR3. Germline assignment: CDR1 SGHRS and CDR2 YFSETQ.